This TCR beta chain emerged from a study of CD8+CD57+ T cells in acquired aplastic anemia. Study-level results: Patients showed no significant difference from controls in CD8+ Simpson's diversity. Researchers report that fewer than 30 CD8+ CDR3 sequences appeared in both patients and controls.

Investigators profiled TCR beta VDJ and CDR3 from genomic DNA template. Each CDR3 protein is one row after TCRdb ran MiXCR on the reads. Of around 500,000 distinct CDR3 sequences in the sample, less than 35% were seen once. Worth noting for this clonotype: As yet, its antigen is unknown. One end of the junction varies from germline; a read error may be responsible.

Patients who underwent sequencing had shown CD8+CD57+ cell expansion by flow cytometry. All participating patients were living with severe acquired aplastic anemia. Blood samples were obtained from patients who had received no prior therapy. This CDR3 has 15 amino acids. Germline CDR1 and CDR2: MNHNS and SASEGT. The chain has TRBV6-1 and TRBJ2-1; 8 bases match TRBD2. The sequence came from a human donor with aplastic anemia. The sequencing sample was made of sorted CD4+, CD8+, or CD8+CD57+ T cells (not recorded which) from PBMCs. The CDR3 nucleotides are TGTGCCGGCAGTGAGAGCGGGACTAGGCTGAGTGAGCAGTTCTTC. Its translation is CAGSESGTRLSEQFF.